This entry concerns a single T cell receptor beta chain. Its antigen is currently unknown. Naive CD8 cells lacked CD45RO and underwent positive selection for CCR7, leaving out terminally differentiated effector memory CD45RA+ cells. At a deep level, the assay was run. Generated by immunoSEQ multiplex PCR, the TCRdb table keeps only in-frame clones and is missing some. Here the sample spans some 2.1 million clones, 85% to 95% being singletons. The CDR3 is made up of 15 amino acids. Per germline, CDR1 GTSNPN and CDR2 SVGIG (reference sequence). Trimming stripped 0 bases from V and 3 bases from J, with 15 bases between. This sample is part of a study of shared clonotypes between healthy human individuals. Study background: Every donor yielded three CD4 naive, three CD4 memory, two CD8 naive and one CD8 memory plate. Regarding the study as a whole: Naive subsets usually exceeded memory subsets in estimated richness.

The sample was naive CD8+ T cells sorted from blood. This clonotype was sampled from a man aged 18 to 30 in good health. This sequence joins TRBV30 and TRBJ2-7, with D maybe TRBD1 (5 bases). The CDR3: CAWSVYGQGIYEQYF. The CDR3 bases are TGTGCCTGGAGTGTATATGGGCAGGGAATCTACGAGCAGTACTTC.